What follows are 13 T cell receptor beta chains derived from one specimen sequenced in a study of response to subunit inactivated influenza vaccine (dated by TCRdb to 2016 to 2019). Libraries were prepared through RT-PCR. Sequencing was carried out with an Illumina HiSeq 2500. TCRdb took the public reads, trimmed them with fastp at Q25, ran MiXCR for clone calling and kept in-frame beta chains. Identical CDR3 proteins give one entry, which carries the most common genes and DNA. Across this sample there are fewer than 800,000 distinct CDR3 sequences, with 15% to 18% seen only once. The ten largest clonotypes hold more than 9% of the sample. The material sequenced was PBMCs from blood, taken 11 to 12 days after vaccination. These receptors all stem from a man over 45 who received an inactivated influenza vaccine. Donor details come from another sample of the same person, matched by shared clones.

This clonotype came up a few times. The rearrangement links TRBV28 to TRBJ1-3; D perhaps matches TRBD1 (5 bases). Between the trimmed V and J ends, which lost 6 bases and 3 bases, there was a span of 12 bases. Germline V lookup: CDR1 MDHEN, CDR2 SYDVKM. The CDR3 contains 14 residues. CDR3 region: CASSMGGVGNTIYF. For the CDR3, the DNA is TGTGCCAGCAGCATGGGAGGGGTTGGAAACACCATATATTTT.

This clonotype has a handful of counts. The chain recombines TRBV20-1 with TRBJ1-2; D gene unclear. V was shortened by 3 bases and J by 0 bases, with 8 bases between the two germline ends. The CDR3 runs 13 residues. Germline CDR1 reads DFQATT; CDR2 reads SNEGSKA (reference sequence). The CDR3 sequence is CSARGLSNYGYTF. For the CDR3, the DNA is TGCAGTGCTAGGGGTTTGTCTAACTATGGCTACACCTTC.

Many counts were recorded for this clonotype. The chain carries TRBV12-3 or TRBV12-4 and TRBJ2-1; possibly TRBD2 for D (6 bases). Trimming took off 6 bases at V and 3 bases at J, with 18 bases between the two ends. The CDR3 totals 16 residues. The CDR3 protein is CASSPPLGAGYNEQFF. Written as DNA, the CDR3 is TGTGCCAGCAGCCCCCCTCTTGGAGCGGGCTACAATGAGCAGTTCTTC.

V is TRBV20-1 and J is TRBJ2-1; 9 bases align to TRBD2. Per germline, CDR1 DFQATT and CDR2 SNEGSKA (reference sequence). This CDR3 region has 16 residues. After removal of 6 bases from V and 0 bases from J, the junction contained 9 bases not matched to a gene. The CDR3 sequence is CSAPVSGRTSYNEQFF. The CDR3 DNA is TGCAGTGCCCCGGTAAGCGGGAGGACCTCCTACAATGAGCAGTTCTTC.

This clonotype was recorded a few times. This chain uses TRBV7-2 with TRBJ2-1; 8 bases are a match to TRBD2. The CDR3 is 15 amino acids. The germline CDR1 and CDR2 sequences are SGHTA and FQGNSA. Trimming removed 1 base from V and 5 bases from J; junction bases left unmatched: 4. The CDR3 spells CASSLVSRGDNEQFF. The CDR3 DNA reads TGTGCCAGCAGCTTAGTTTCGCGGGGGGACAATGAGCAGTTCTTC.

V is TRBV7-2 and J is TRBJ2-1; 14 nucleotides agree with TRBD2. Germline values: CDR1 SGHTA, CDR2 FQGNSA. Trimming removed 5 bases from V and 3 bases from J; junction bases left unmatched: 6. The CDR3 contains 17 residues. CDR3 loop: CASSRLAGGLVYNEQFF. The CDR3 region has the DNA TGTGCCAGCAGCCGACTAGCGGGGGGGCTAGTCTACAATGAGCAGTTCTTC.

This clonotype was seen a few times. The chain employs TRBV29-1 and TRBJ2-3, with 11 bases matching TRBD2. V was clipped by 3 bases and J by 4 bases; unmatched bases: 6. The CDR3 consists of 15 residues. CDR1 is SQVTM, CDR2 ANQGSEA, per germline. The CDR3 is CSVDSSGRLADTQYF. In DNA, the CDR3 is TGCAGCGTTGATTCTAGCGGGAGGCTCGCAGATACGCAGTATTTT.

Remarks on this clonotype: A single base separates this from a much larger clone, so it may be a read error. V usage is TRBV9 and J usage is TRBJ2-7, with 11 bases aligning to TRBD2. This CDR3 has 14 residues. Germline CDR1 and CDR2: SGDLS and YYNGEE. CDR3 nucleotides: TGTGCCAGCTGCGTAGGGACTAGCGGTTACGAGCAGTACTTC. It specifies CASCVGTSGYEQYF.

A few counts support this clonotype. This sequence joins TRBV12-3 or TRBV12-4 and TRBJ1-4; D call uncertain. Trimming cost V 3 bases and J 4 bases, with 9 bases left between them. This CDR3 is built from 14 residues. The DNA for the CDR3 is TGTGCCAGCAGTTTCTCAGGACGTAATGAAAAACTGTTTTTT. Protein sequence: CASSFSGRNEKLFF.

This clonotype was counted a few times. The chain uses TRBV5-1 and TRBJ2-1, with 7 bases identical to TRBD1. Germline CDR1 is SGHRS and CDR2 is YFSETQ. The CDR3 loop spans 15 amino acids. Trimming removed 4 bases from V and 3 bases from J; junction bases left unmatched: 7. The CDR3 bases are TGCGCCAGCAGCCAGGACAGGCCGGGCTACAATGAGCAGTTCTTC. Its protein product is CASSQDRPGYNEQFF.

The V call is TRBV6-1, the J call TRBJ1-3; a possible D gene is TRBD1 (6 bases). Germline CDR1 is MNHNS and CDR2 is SASEGT. The ends were cut back, 4 bases at V and 1 base at J, with 8 bases in the middle. The CDR3 consists of 14 residues. The CDR3 reads CASSARGSGNTIYF. CDR3 DNA sequence: TGTGCCAGCAGTGCCAGGGGATCTGGAAACACCATATATTTT.

This clonotype has only one observation. V usage is TRBV9 and J usage is TRBJ2-3; no reliable D call. The CDR3 is made up of 12 amino acids. Trimming removed 0 bases at V and 5 bases at J, with 4 bases between. The germline CDR1 and CDR2 sequences are SGDLS and YYNGEE. The CDR3 DNA reads as TGTGCCAGCAGCGTAGAGGTAGATACGCAGTATTTT. Its protein is CASSVEVDTQYF.

The J gene is TRBJ2-5, the V gene TRBV27, with D perhaps TRBD2 (6 bases). The V gene lost 4 bases and the J gene lost 4 bases, with 13 bases spanning the gap. In germline, CDR1 is MNHEY, CDR2 SMNVEV (reference sequence). The CDR3 extends over 14 amino acids. CDR3 sequence (DNA): TGTGCCAGCAGTTCGGGGGTAATGGGAGAGACCCAGTACTTC. Translation: CASSSGVMGETQYF.